Reported below is one T cell receptor (beta chain). Antigen: not known. Trimming removed 4 bases at V and 5 bases at J, with 11 bases between. This CDR3 spans 14 amino acids. In germline, CDR1 is SGHAT, CDR2 FQNNGV. This sample is drawn from a study of shared clonotypes between healthy human individuals. The study ran the assay at deep level. Profiled with immunoSEQ multiplex PCR; TCRdb holds only in-frame clones, not every one. The sample contains more than 2,000,000 clones, roughly 93% of which appear only once. Notes on the study in general: In a few donors, around 5.5% of naive CD4 clonotypes appeared in common.

The origin of this receptor is a man aged 18 to 29 in good health. Some clones in this sample may be carry-over from other donors' samples. Sequencing was carried out using naive CD4+ T cells from PBMCs. Subset defined: CD45RA+ positively selected. J is TRBJ2-2 and V is TRBV11-2; D not certain. The CDR3 bases are TGTGCCAGCAGCTCACGGGTTAGAACCGGGGAGCTGTTTTTT. It specifies CASSSRVRTGELFF. Combining the CDR3 with reference TRBV11-2 and TRBJ2-2 gives the whole variable domain EAGVAQSPRYKIIEKRQSVAFWCNPISGHATLYWYQQILGQGPKLLIQFQNNGVVDDSQLPKDRFSAERLKGVDSTLKIQPAKLEDSAVYLCASSSRVRTGELFFGEGSRLTVL.